The rows below give T cell receptor beta chains drawn from one sample of a study of shared clonotypes between healthy human individuals. Clones were read by immunoSEQ multiplex PCR, and TCRdb kept only the in-frame ones, dropping some. The sample gives around 700,000 clones, approximately 90% of which show up once; about a quarter is in the top ten. The specimen sequenced was naive CD8+ T cells sorted from blood. The receptors derive from a man aged 25 to 40 in good health. Each CDR3 is given with its conserved first and last residue. The D gene is left open where the match is weak.

CDR3aa,CDR3nt,j_gene,v_gene,d_gene
CASSQVFESTQYF,TGCGCCAGCAGCCAAGTTTTCGAGTCGACGCAGTATTTT,TRBJ2-3,TRBV4-3,-
CSVRRHTGELFF,TGCAGCGTTCGTAGACACACCGGGGAGCTGTTTTTT,TRBJ2-2,TRBV29-1,-
CAYPGRARETQYF,TGTGCCTACCCGGGGAGGGCACGAGAGACCCAGTACTTC,TRBJ2-5,TRBV6-4,TRBD2
CASSLGGRGGSYNEQFF,TGTGCCAGCAGCTTGGGGGGGAGAGGCGGGAGCTATAATGAGCAGTTCTTC,TRBJ2-1,TRBV5-8,TRBD2
CASSIPDRVRFTDTQYF,TGTGCCAGTAGTATTCCCGACAGGGTTCGATTCACAGATACGCAGTATTTT,TRBJ2-3,TRBV19,TRBD1
CASRQDITDTQYF,TGTGCCTCTCGACAGGATATCACAGATACGCAGTATTTT,TRBJ2-3,TRBV10-3,-
CASSRSSFVFNEQFF,TGTGCCAGTAGCCGGTCCTCGTTCGTATTCAATGAGCAGTTCTTC,TRBJ2-1,TRBV19,-
CASSRTTGVADTQYF,TGCGCCAGCAGCCGTACTACAGGGGTCGCAGATACGCAGTATTTT,TRBJ2-3,TRBV4-3,TRBD1
CASSLFAGELFF,TGTGCCAGCAGCTTATTCGCCGGGGAGCTGTTTTTT,TRBJ2-2,TRBV11-3,-
CASSRTGNSNEQFF,TGTGCCAGCAGCAGGACAGGGAACAGCAATGAGCAGTTCTTC,TRBJ2-1,TRBV6-5,TRBD1
CASSQDLNLYEQYF,TGCGCCAGCAGCCAAGATCTCAACCTGTACGAGCAGTACTTC,TRBJ2-7,TRBV4-1,-
CASMASYNSPLHF,TGTGCCAGCATGGCAAGCTATAATTCACCCCTACACTTT,TRBJ1-6,TRBV25-1,-
CASSVRDGELFF,TGTGCCAGCAGCGTACGAGACGGGGAGCTGTTTTTT,TRBJ2-2,TRBV9,-
CASSRLAGPYNEQFF,TGTGCCAGCTCGCGTCTAGCGGGTCCCTACAATGAGCAGTTCTTC,TRBJ2-1,TRBV28,TRBD2
CATSKGNGANVLTF,TGTGCCACCAGCAAGGGTAATGGGGCCAACGTCCTGACTTTC,TRBJ2-6,TRBV15,-
CASSVAGSPYEQYF,TGTGCCAGCAGCGTAGCTGGCAGCCCCTACGAGCAGTACTTC,TRBJ2-7,TRBV9,-
CASSFFKKDEKLFF,TGTGCCAGCAGTTTTTTTAAAAAAGATGAAAAACTGTTTTTT,TRBJ1-4,TRBV28,-
CASSPGGSTDTQYF,TGTGCCAGCAGCCCCGGGGGTAGCACAGATACGCAGTATTTT,TRBJ2-3,TRBV9,-
CASSTLRDRAGEQFF,TGTGCCAGCAGCACTCTCCGGGACAGGGCGGGCGAGCAGTTCTTC,TRBJ2-1,TRBV27,TRBD1
CASSLNGNEQFF,TGTGCCAGCAGCTTAAATGGGAATGAGCAGTTCTTC,TRBJ2-1,TRBV7-3,-
CASSSTSGSVGEQYF,TGTGCCAGCAGCTCGACTAGCGGGAGTGTTGGGGAGCAGTACTTC,TRBJ2-7,TRBV7-9,TRBD2
CSVFLLASDRGSGDTEAFF,TGCAGCGTGTTCCTTTTAGCGTCGGACAGGGGCTCGGGGGACACTGAAGCTTTCTTT,TRBJ1-1,TRBV29-1,TRBD1
CASSSSASGTYEQYF,TGTGCCAGCAGCTCGAGCGCGAGCGGTACCTACGAGCAGTACTTC,TRBJ2-7,TRBV7-9,-
CASSLGGSQPQHF,TGTGCCAGCAGCTTGGGAGGTAGTCAGCCCCAGCATTTT,TRBJ1-5,TRBV7-9,-
CASSLAGTGHSGGNEKLFF,TGTGCCAGCAGCTTAGCCGGGACAGGTCATTCCGGGGGTAATGAAAAACTGTTTTTT,TRBJ1-4,TRBV7-8,TRBD1
CASSPPFGSYNEQFF,TGTGCCAGCTCACCCCCGTTCGGTTCCTACAATGAGCAGTTCTTC,TRBJ2-1,TRBV18,-
CASSIDAGQGDYGYTF,TGTGCCAGTAGTATAGACGCAGGACAGGGCGACTATGGCTACACCTTC,TRBJ1-2,TRBV19,TRBD1
CASSLGTGYEQYF,TGCGCCAGCAGCCTGGGGACAGGCTACGAGCAGTACTTC,TRBJ2-7,TRBV5-1,TRBD1
CASSLEGGNYGYTF,TGCGCCAGCAGCTTGGAGGGGGGCAACTATGGCTACACCTTC,TRBJ1-2,TRBV5-1,-
CASSVLREELDTQYF,TGTGCCAGCAGCGTTTTGCGGGAGGAGTTAGATACGCAGTATTTT,TRBJ2-3,TRBV9,TRBD2
CASSFPDSRTGELFF,TGTGCCAGCAGCTTCCCGGACAGTCGCACCGGGGAGCTGTTTTTT,TRBJ2-2,TRBV7-9,-
CASSFGTSDLTDTQYF,TGTGCCAGCAGCTTTGGGACTAGCGACCTCACAGATACGCAGTATTTT,TRBJ2-3,TRBV11-2,TRBD2
CASSLALTASQETQYF,TGCGCCAGCAGCTTGGCCCTGACAGCTTCCCAAGAGACCCAGTACTTC,TRBJ2-5,TRBV5-1,-
CASREASGRNTDTQYF,TGTGCCAGCAGGGAGGCTAGCGGGAGAAACACAGATACGCAGTATTTT,TRBJ2-3,TRBV2,TRBD2
CASSFWGQGYSTGELFF,TGTGCCAGCAGCTTTTGGGGACAGGGGTACTCCACCGGGGAGCTGTTTTTT,TRBJ2-2,TRBV28,TRBD1
CASSLSRLTDTQYF,TGTGCCAGCAGCTTGTCGCGCCTCACAGATACGCAGTATTTT,TRBJ2-3,TRBV5-7,-
CASSTRRSPKNTGELFF,TGTGCCAGCAGTACCCGACGGAGTCCAAAGAACACCGGGGAGCTGTTTTTT,TRBJ2-2,TRBV25-1,-